A selection of T cell receptor beta chains follows, all from one sample in a study of cytomegalovirus exposure and HLA in healthy donors. Clones were sequenced by immunoSEQ multiplex PCR, and TCRdb holds only the in-frame ones, with some missing. The data hold approximately 130,000 clones, with around 83% observed a single time. The sample consisted of PBMCs. All receptors come from a woman aged 25 to 39 in good health and CMV-seropositive. Each CDR3 is given with its conserved first and last residue. The order of the fields is clone size, V gene, D gene, J gene, CDR3 DNA, CDR3 protein. D genes are given only for firm matches. The size of a clone is reported for some rows only, either as once, few or many, or as a class for expanded clones.

once,TRBV5-4,TRBD2,TRBJ2-7,TGTGCCAGCAGCAGGGGACTAGCGGGAGGGGGGGACTACGAGCAGTACTTC,CASSRGLAGGGDYEQYF
.,TRBV7-6,.,TRBJ2-3,TGTGCCAGCAGCTACGGGGGACCAGATACGCAGTATTTT,CASSYGGPDTQYF
.,TRBV19,.,TRBJ2-7,TGTGCCAGTAGTATAAGAGGCGGCGGTTCCTACGAGCAGTACTTC,CASSIRGGGSYEQYF
once,TRBV28,.,TRBJ2-5,TGTGCCAGCAGTTTATGGAGTCTAGCAGGCCAAGAGACCCAGTACTTC,CASSLWSLAGQETQYF
.,TRBV5-1,.,TRBJ2-1,TGCGCCAGCAGAATGACTGGTGATGAGCAGTTCTTC,CASRMTGDEQFF
.,TRBV2,.,TRBJ2-2,TGTGCCAGCAGTGAAGTTGAGTCCGGGGAGCTGTTTTTT,CASSEVESGELFF
once,TRBV6-6,.,TRBJ1-1,TGTGCCAGCAGCACCAATCGAGGGGGGGAGGGCACTGAAGCTTTCTTT,CASSTNRGGEGTEAFF
.,TRBV18,.,TRBJ2-2,TGTGCCAGCTCACCACCAGGGGGAACGACCACCGGGGAGCTGTTTTTT,CASSPPGGTTTGELFF
.,TRBV7-8,.,TRBJ1-1,TGTGCCAGCAGCTTAGTTGAGACAACCGCTGAAGCTTTCTTT,CASSLVETTAEAFF
.,TRBV5-1,TRBD1,TRBJ2-1,TGCGCCAGCAGCCGAGGACAGGCCTACAATGAGCAGTTCTTC,CASSRGQAYNEQFF
many,TRBV7-2,.,TRBJ1-2,TGTGCCAGCAGCTACCGGGGGGTGGGGGGCTACACCTTC,CASSYRGVGGYTF
few,TRBV7-9,TRBD1,TRBJ1-5,TGTGCCAGCAGCTTAAGCGGGACAGGGTCTAGCAATCAGCCCCAGCATTTT,CASSLSGTGSSNQPQHF
.,TRBV4-2,.,TRBJ1-3,TGTGCCAGCAGCCAAGTTGCGAGCTCTGGAAACACCATATATTTT,CASSQVASSGNTIYF
.,TRBV6-1,TRBD2,TRBJ2-1,TGTGCCAGCAGTGAAAAAGGGTTCGGACTAGCTAAGATCCATGAGCAGTTCTTC,CASSEKGFGLAKIHEQFF
.,TRBV19,.,TRBJ2-1,TGTGCCAGTAAGGCTCGGAGGGATGAGCAGTTCTTC,CASKARRDEQFF
.,TRBV6-5,TRBD1,TRBJ1-1,TGTGCCAGCAGTACCCCAAGGGGGCGAGACACTGAAGCTTTCTTT,CASSTPRGRDTEAFF
once,TRBV25-1,.,TRBJ2-7,TGTGCCAGCAGTGCTAGCCCTCTTAGCTCCTACGAGCAGTACTTC,CASSASPLSSYEQYF
.,TRBV7-3,TRBD2,TRBJ2-3,TGTGCCAGCAGCCCCCGAGGGGCGGGAGTTTTAGCAGATACGCAGTATTTT,CASSPRGAGVLADTQYF
.,TRBV10-3,TRBD1,TRBJ1-6,TGTGCCATCAGTCCCAGGACAGGCCTAGACTCACCCCTCCACTTT,CAISPRTGLDSPLHF
.,TRBV2,.,TRBJ1-2,TGTGCCAGCAGTACAGGGAATGCCAACTATGGCTACACCTTC,CASSTGNANYGYTF
.,TRBV29-1,TRBD1,TRBJ1-1,TGCAGCGTGGCACGTGACAGGGAGAGCACTGAAGCTTTCTTT,CSVARDRESTEAFF
.,TRBV5-6,.,TRBJ1-1,TGTGCCAGCACCTGGGGGGATGACACTGAAGCTTTCTTT,CASTWGDDTEAFF
.,TRBV28,TRBD1,TRBJ2-7,TGTGCCAGCAGAACCTTCTTACAGGGGCCCTACGAGCAGTACTTC,CASRTFLQGPYEQYF
.,TRBV10-3,.,TRBJ1-1,TGTGCCATCAGGGACAGCCTTAACACTGAAGCTTTCTTT,CAIRDSLNTEAFF
.,TRBV18,.,TRBJ2-7,TGTGCCAGCTCACCAGCCCTTACAGATCCCTACGAGCAGTACTTC,CASSPALTDPYEQYF
.,TRBV28,.,TRBJ1-5,TGTGCCAGCAGTCCCTGGCCCACGAGCAATCAGCCCCAGCATTTT,CASSPWPTSNQPQHF
.,TRBV7-3,.,TRBJ2-3,TGTGCCAGCAGCTTACAAAGCACAGATACGCAGTATTTT,CASSLQSTDTQYF
once,TRBV9,TRBD2,TRBJ2-1,TGTGCCAGCAGCGGTGGGACTAGCGGGACCTACAATGAGCAGTTCTTC,CASSGGTSGTYNEQFF
.,TRBV4-2,TRBD2,TRBJ2-2,TGTGCCAGCAGCCAAGGGACTAGCGAAACCGGGGAGCTGTTTTTT,CASSQGTSETGELFF
.,TRBV29-1,.,TRBJ2-5,TGCAGCGTGGGGGACACCAACTGGGGCTTTGGACAAGAGACCCAGTACTTC,CSVGDTNWGFGQETQYF
.,TRBV9,.,TRBJ1-2,TGTGCCAGCAGCGTAGAACAGTCGCTCTATGGCTACACCTTC,CASSVEQSLYGYTF
.,TRBV2,.,TRBJ2-5,TGTGCCAGCACCCCGAGGTCAGGGGAGTCGGCCCAGTACTTC,CASTPRSGESAQYF
.,TRBV5-6,TRBD2,TRBJ2-5,TGTGCCAGCAGCTTGCTGACTAGCGGGAGTGGGGAGACCCAGTACTTC,CASSLLTSGSGETQYF
.,TRBV11-1,.,TRBJ2-3,TGTGCCAGCAGCTCCCAACCCGGGACTAGCACAGATACGCAGTATTTT,CASSSQPGTSTDTQYF
.,TRBV11-2,TRBD1,TRBJ1-1,TGTGCCAGCACTCCCGCTACAGGGGGGAGCACTGAAGCTTTCTTT,CASTPATGGSTEAFF
.,TRBV10-3,.,TRBJ2-7,TGTGCCATCAGTGAGGTGCTGACAAACTACGAGCAGTACTTC,CAISEVLTNYEQYF
.,TRBV11-2,.,TRBJ2-1,TGTGCCAGCAGCTCCTTGAGGACCTACAATGAGCAGTTCTTC,CASSSLRTYNEQFF
once,TRBV2,TRBD2,TRBJ2-2,TGTGCCAGCAGGTCTGGGGGGGCCGGGGAGCTGTTTTTT,CASRSGGAGELFF
.,TRBV6-6,.,TRBJ1-3,TGTGCCAGCAAACTGACAGGCACTAGCTCTGGAAACACCATATATTTT,CASKLTGTSSGNTIYF
.,TRBV6-1,.,TRBJ2-3,TGTGCCAGCAGTGGACCAGGGCGCCGGGGCACAGATACGCAGTATTTT,CASSGPGRRGTDTQYF
.,TRBV5-1,.,TRBJ1-1,TGCGCCAGCAGCTTGGACACGAACACTGAAGCTTTCTTT,CASSLDTNTEAFF
.,TRBV29-1,TRBD2,TRBJ2-6,TGCAGCGTTTCGACTAGCGGGAGATCCGGGGCCAACGTCCTGACTTTC,CSVSTSGRSGANVLTF
.,TRBV2,.,TRBJ1-2,TGTGCCAGCAGTGCGGGAACGGACTATGGCTACACCTTC,CASSAGTDYGYTF
.,TRBV27,.,TRBJ2-3,TGTGCCAGCAGTTCCCCCCCGGCGTTAGCAGGGGATACGCAGTATTTT,CASSSPPALAGDTQYF
.,TRBV7-3,.,TRBJ2-5,TGTGCCAGCAGCTTAACCCCCAGGGAGACCCAGTACTTC,CASSLTPRETQYF
.,TRBV19,TRBD1,TRBJ2-5,TGTGCCAGCGCTAGCCGGGACAGGGGGCTTAAAGAGACCCAGTACTTC,CASASRDRGLKETQYF
.,TRBV28,.,TRBJ1-2,TGTGCCAGCAGTAGGGGGTACGGCTACACCTTC,CASSRGYGYTF
.,TRBV2,TRBD1,TRBJ1-2,TGTGCCAGCAGTGAGGGCCAGGGGGCGGGTAACTATGGCTACACCTTC,CASSEGQGAGNYGYTF
few,TRBV5-6,.,TRBJ1-2,TGTGCCAGCAGCGTCATGACAGTAGGCAGGAAGAGCTACACCTTC,CASSVMTVGRKSYTF
.,TRBV18,TRBD1,TRBJ1-1,TGTGCCAGCTCACCTCAGACAGGGGGCACTGAAGCTTTCTTT,CASSPQTGGTEAFF
.,TRBV2,.,TRBJ1-1,TGTGCCAGCAGTCAAGGGGAGGCTTTCTTT,CASSQGEAFF
.,TRBV2,TRBD2,TRBJ2-1,TGTGCCAGCAGTGGGGGACTAGCGGGAATCCACAATGAGCAGTTCTTC,CASSGGLAGIHNEQFF
.,TRBV15,.,TRBJ2-2,TGTGCCACCAGCAGGCCGACAGTGAACACCGGGGAGCTGTTTTTT,CATSRPTVNTGELFF
.,TRBV20-1,.,TRBJ2-7,TGCAGGTCGGGTGAGCAGTACTTC,CRSGEQYF
.,TRBV29-1,TRBD2,TRBJ2-7,TGCAGCGTTGAATGGGCTAGCGGGACGGATCGGGGGCAGTACTTC,CSVEWASGTDRGQYF